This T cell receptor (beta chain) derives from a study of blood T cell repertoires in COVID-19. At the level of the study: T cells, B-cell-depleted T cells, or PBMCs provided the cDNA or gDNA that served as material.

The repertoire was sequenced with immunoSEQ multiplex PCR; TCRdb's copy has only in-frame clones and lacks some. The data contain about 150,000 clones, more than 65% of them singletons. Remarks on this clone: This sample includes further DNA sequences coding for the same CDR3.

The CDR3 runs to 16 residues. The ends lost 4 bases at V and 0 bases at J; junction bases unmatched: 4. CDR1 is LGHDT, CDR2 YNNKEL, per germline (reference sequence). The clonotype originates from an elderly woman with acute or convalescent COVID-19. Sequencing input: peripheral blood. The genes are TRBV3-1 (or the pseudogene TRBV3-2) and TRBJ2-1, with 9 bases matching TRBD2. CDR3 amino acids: CASSPSGGSSYNEQFF. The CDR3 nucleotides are TGTGCCAGCAGCCCGAGCGGGGGGAGCTCCTACAATGAGCAGTTCTTC.